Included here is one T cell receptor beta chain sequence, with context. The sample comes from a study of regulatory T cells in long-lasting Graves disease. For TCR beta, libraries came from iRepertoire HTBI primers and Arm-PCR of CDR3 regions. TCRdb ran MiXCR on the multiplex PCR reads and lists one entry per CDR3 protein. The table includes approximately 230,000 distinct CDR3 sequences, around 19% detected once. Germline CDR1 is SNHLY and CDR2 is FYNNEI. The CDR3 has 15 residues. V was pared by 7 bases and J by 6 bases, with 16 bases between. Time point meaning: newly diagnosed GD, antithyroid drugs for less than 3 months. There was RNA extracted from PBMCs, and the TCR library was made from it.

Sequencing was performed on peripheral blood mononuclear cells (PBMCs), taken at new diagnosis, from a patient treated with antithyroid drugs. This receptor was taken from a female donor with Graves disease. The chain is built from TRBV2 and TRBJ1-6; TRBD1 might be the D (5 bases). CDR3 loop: CASTRSGTVNSPLHF. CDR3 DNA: TGTGCCAGCACCCGATCCGGGACGGTTAATTCACCCCTCCACTTT.